What follows are 30 T cell receptor beta chains derived from one specimen sequenced in a study of identical twins. TCRdb redid the calling of the 5' RACE reads with MiXCR, one entry per CDR3 protein. Of roughly 770,000 distinct CDR3 sequences in the sample, roughly 18% were seen once. These same records also appear under a second study, on T cells expressing NK-cell markers.

Sequences were obtained from PBMCs. The receptors come from a woman aged 18 to 35 in good health.

This clonotype has at least ten counts. The chain links TRBV6-1 to TRBJ2-3; tentative D call: TRBD2 (6 bases). The V end was cut by 5 bases, the J end by 4 bases, with 16 bases between. Per the germline V gene, CDR1 is MNHNS and CDR2 is SASEGT. The CDR3 runs 15 residues. The CDR3 DNA is TGTGCCAGCAGTCCCCGGGGACTTGGTCCAGATACGCAGTATTTT. Its translation: CASSPRGLGPDTQYF.

The chain links TRBV7-9 to TRBJ2-2; 11 positions agree with TRBD2. Per the germline V gene, CDR1 is SEHNR and CDR2 is FQNEAQ (reference sequence). The CDR3 is made up of 14 amino acids. V trimming: 4 bases; J trimming: 7 bases; junction bases outside the gene matches: 2. CDR3 bases: TGTGCCAGCAGCTCCGGACTAGCGGGCGGGGAGCTGTTTTTT. Translated, it gives CASSSGLAGGELFF. The complete variable domain, with remaining parts taken from reference TRBV7-9 and TRBJ2-2, reads DTGVSQNPRHKITKRGQNVTFRCDPISEHNRLYWYRQTLGQGPEFLTYFQNEAQLEKSRLLSDRFSAERPKGSFSTLEIQRTEQGDSAMYLCASSSGLAGGELFFGEGSRLTVL.

This clonotype was detected ten times or more. J is TRBJ2-7 and V is TRBV12-3 or TRBV12-4; a possible D gene is TRBD1 (6 bases). V lost 3 bases, J lost 2 bases, and 8 bases lay in between. This CDR3 contains 13 residues. CDR3 sequence (DNA): TGTGCCAGCAGTTTCGGGACACCCTACGAGCAGTACTTC. Its translation: CASSFGTPYEQYF.

J is TRBJ2-7 and V is TRBV7-2; 8 positions match TRBD2. This CDR3 region has 15 residues. Unmatched junction bases numbered 5, after V lost 1 base and J lost 3 bases. CDR1 and CDR2 from the germline V gene are SGHTA and FQGNSA. The CDR3 DNA is TGTGCCAGCAGCTTAGTCCCAAGCGGGAGCTACGAGCAGTACTTC. This encodes CASSLVPSGSYEQYF.

The sample holds a few counts of this clonotype. The rearrangement uses TRBV10-3 and TRBJ2-2, with D hard to call. Germline V gives CDR1 ENHRY, CDR2 SYGVKD. V lost 3 bases to trimming and J lost 0 bases, with 11 bases between them. CDR3 length: 16 residues. Written as DNA, the CDR3 is TGTGCCATCAGTGATCCGGGTGCCTCGAACACCGGGGAGCTGTTTTTT. Protein: CAISDPGASNTGELFF.

The chain joins TRBV12-3 or TRBV12-4 to TRBJ2-7; D may be TRBD2 (6 bases). The CDR3 consists of 14 residues. The ends were cut back, 7 bases at V and 1 base at J, with 14 bases in the middle. The CDR3 bases are TGTGCCAGCACAATGGGACGGGAGTCCTACGAGCAGTACTTC. Protein: CASTMGRESYEQYF.

The chain joins TRBV12-3 or TRBV12-4 to TRBJ2-5; 10 bases line up with TRBD1. V gave up 7 bases and J gave up 4 bases; unmatched junction bases: 3. The CDR3 covers 13 residues. The CDR3 region is CASTRDRGETQYF. The CDR3 DNA follows: TGTGCCAGCACTCGGGACAGGGGAGAGACCCAGTACTTC.

This chain uses TRBV24-1 with TRBJ1-2; maybe TRBD1 (6 bases). Germline lookup yields CDR1 KGHDR and CDR2 SFDVKD. The CDR3 runs to 12 residues. With 3 bases removed from V and 5 bases from J, the gap between germline ends came to 6 bases. For the CDR3, the DNA is TGTGCCACCAGTGATGGACAGTATGGCTACACCTTC. Translation gives CATSDGQYGYTF.

Only a few counts were recorded for this clonotype. The chain is built from TRBV6-1 and TRBJ1-1, with 7 bases lining up with TRBD1. V was pared by 3 bases and J by 5 bases, with 3 bases of the junction left unmatched. From germline, CDR1 is MNHNS and CDR2 SASEGT. CDR3 length: 13 residues. In nucleotides, the CDR3 is TGTGCCAGCAGTGAGACAGGGAAGACTGAAGCTTTCTTT. Translating gives CASSETGKTEAFF.

This sequence joins TRBV5-6 and TRBJ1-5; TRBD1 agrees at 10 bases. This CDR3 has 16 amino acids. Germline loops: CDR1 SGHDT, CDR2 YYEEEE. V shed 1 base, J shed 2 bases, and the junction held 3 bases outside the gene matches. This CDR3 reads CASSLYGTGGNQPQHF. DNA for the CDR3: TGTGCCAGCAGCTTGTACGGGACAGGGGGCAATCAGCCCCAGCATTTT.

This clonotype was recorded a few times. J is TRBJ2-3 and V is TRBV12-3 or TRBV12-4; 7 bases map to TRBD1. This CDR3 spans 12 amino acids. V trimming: 6 bases; J trimming: 6 bases; junction bases outside the gene matches: 3. CDR3 sequence: CASRKQGDTQYF. In nucleotides, the CDR3 is TGTGCCAGCAGAAAACAGGGGGATACGCAGTATTTT.

This clonotype was seen repeatedly, ten times or more. Here the CDR3 reads CASSYSGVDEKLFF. In nucleotides, the CDR3 is TGTGCCAGCAGTTACTCAGGGGTGGATGAAAAACTGTTTTTT. V usage is TRBV6-5 and J usage is TRBJ1-4, with a weak D call TRBD1 (5 bases). The V and J ends lost 0 bases and 6 bases respectively, with 8 bases between them. The CDR3 totals 14 residues. Germline CDR1 MNHEY, CDR2 SVGAGI.

This clonotype has more than one count but fewer than ten. The rearrangement joins TRBV5-5 to TRBJ2-2; TRBD1 is a possible D gene (6 bases). Trimming took 5 bases from V and 6 from J, leaving 17 bases between them. This CDR3 spans 15 amino acids. Per germline, CDR1 SGHKS and CDR2 YYEKEE (reference sequence). This CDR3 reads CASSPGHGPAGELFF. CDR3 coding DNA: TGTGCCAGCAGTCCGGGACACGGCCCTGCCGGGGAGCTGTTTTTT.

This clonotype was picked up a small number of times. The chain couples TRBV20-1 to TRBJ1-2; maybe TRBD1 (5 bases). The CDR3 covers 12 residues. Germline assignment: CDR1 DFQATT and CDR2 SNEGSKA (reference sequence). DNA of the CDR3: TGCAGCCGCTCGGCAGGGACGTTTGGCTACACCTTC. It yields the protein CSRSAGTFGYTF.

This clonotype was seen many times. The J gene is TRBJ1-6, the V gene TRBV6-5; TRBD1 matches 10 bases. Per the germline V gene, CDR1 is MNHEY and CDR2 is SVGAGI. The CDR3 sequence is 13 residues long. J gave up 10 bases and V 4 bases, and 1 base lay outside the gene matches. The CDR3 DNA reads TGTGCCAGCAGTTGGGGACAGGGGTCACCCCTCCACTTT. Encoded protein: CASSWGQGSPLHF.

This clonotype occurred a few times. The genes are TRBV12-3 or TRBV12-4 and TRBJ1-6; D might be TRBD1 (5 bases). V was clipped by 4 bases and J by 7 bases, with 11 bases between them. This CDR3 region has 14 residues. In DNA, the CDR3 is TGTGCCAGCAGTTGGGGCCCTCCCAATTCACCCCTCCACTTT. Amino acid sequence: CASSWGPPNSPLHF.

In its sample, this clonotype was seen many times. The chain recombines TRBV7-9 with TRBJ2-5; tentative D call: TRBD2 (5 bases). Germline lookup yields CDR1 SEHNR and CDR2 FQNEAQ (reference sequence). V lost 4 bases and J lost 2, with 8 bases in between. The CDR3 consists of 13 residues. CDR3 nucleotides: TGTGCCAGCAGCTACCCGGGACAAGAGACCCAGTACTTC. This encodes CASSYPGQETQYF.

This clonotype has more than one count but fewer than ten. This chain links TRBV9 with TRBJ2-1; 13 bases agree with TRBD2. Germline loops: CDR1 SGDLS, CDR2 YYNGEE. J was trimmed by 6 bases and V by 2 bases; bases with no gene match: 2. The CDR3 has 15 amino acids. CDR3 sequence (DNA): TGTGCCAGCAGCGTCAGGACTAGCGGGAGCAATGAGCAGTTCTTC. This sequence encodes CASSVRTSGSNEQFF.

The chain uses TRBV9 and TRBJ2-5, with D tentatively TRBD1 (6 bases). The germline CDR1 and CDR2 sequences are SGDLS and YYNGEE. CDR3 size: 13 residues. V was shortened by 3 bases and J by 5 bases, with 11 bases between the two germline ends. In DNA form, the CDR3 reads TGTGCCAGCAGCGGACAGGACTTGGAGACCCAGTACTTC. Protein sequence: CASSGQDLETQYF.

In its sample, this clonotype was seen a few times. The chain combines TRBV4-1 with TRBJ2-1, with a possible D match to TRBD2 (7 bases). The germline V gene has CDR1 MGHRA and CDR2 YSYEKL. Deletions cut 2 bases from V and 7 bases from J, with 12 bases between. The CDR3 consists of 14 residues. CDR3 amino acids: CASSQLGGGNEQFF. The CDR3 DNA reads TGCGCCAGCAGCCAACTAGGGGGAGGGAATGAGCAGTTCTTC.

This clonotype was seen a handful of times. The rearrangement joins TRBV5-1 to TRBJ2-2; D is possibly TRBD1 (5 bases). The CDR3 is 14 amino acids. V was clipped by 2 bases and J by 5 bases, with 10 bases between them. The V gene's germline CDR1 is SGHRS and CDR2 YFSETQ. The CDR3 reads CASSFSRATGELFF. CDR3 sequence (DNA): TGCGCCAGCAGCTTCAGCAGGGCAACCGGGGAGCTGTTTTTT.

V gene TRBV23-1 combines with J gene TRBJ2-1; the D call may be TRBD1 or TRBD2 (6 bases each). TRBV23-1 is given ORF status, its function remaining uncertain. CDR3 length: 12 residues. Trimming removed 7 bases at V and 7 bases at J, with 11 bases between. CDR3 bases: TGCGCCAGCAAGGGGGAGGTAAATGAGCAGTTCTTC. Translating gives CASKGEVNEQFF.

This chain uses TRBV18 with TRBJ2-3; possible D gene TRBD2, 5 bases. Trimming stripped 1 base from V and 2 bases from J, with 13 bases between. The CDR3 runs 16 residues. CDR1 and CDR2 from the germline V gene are KGHSH and LQKENI. The CDR3 region is CASSPLMGGPTDTQYF. As DNA, the CDR3 is TGTGCCAGCTCACCACTAATGGGCGGGCCCACAGATACGCAGTATTTT.

This clonotype was seen a handful of times. The chain couples TRBV24-1 to TRBJ2-2, with unresolved D. CDR3 length: 13 amino acids. Germline V gene data show CDR1 as KGHDR and CDR2 as SFDVKD. The germline V and J ends were trimmed by 5 bases and 4 bases, with 7 bases remaining between them. CDR3 region: CATSGSGTGELFF. CDR3 DNA sequence: TGTGCCACCAGTGGATCTGGCACCGGGGAGCTGTTTTTT.

This clonotype came up a few times. The rearrangement links TRBV20-1 to TRBJ2-5; 9 bases are a match to TRBD2. Germline-derived CDR1 and CDR2 are DFQATT and SNEGSKA (reference sequence). With V trimmed by 3 bases and J by 5 bases, 13 bases remained unmatched. CDR3 length: 16 residues. This CDR3 reads CSARSALAGEVETQYF. CDR3 sequence (DNA): TGCAGTGCTAGGTCCGCGTTAGCGGGGGAGGTGGAGACCCAGTACTTC.

In its sample, this clonotype was seen a few times. The J gene is TRBJ1-3, the V gene TRBV7-2; D remains unclear. In germline, CDR1 is SGHTA, CDR2 FQGNSA. The CDR3 is made up of 15 amino acids. Trimming took off 5 bases at V and 4 bases at J, with 15 bases between the two ends. CDR3 region: CASSPPWLRGNTIYF. The CDR3 bases are TGTGCCAGCAGCCCTCCGTGGTTGAGAGGAAACACCATATATTTT.

The DNA for the CDR3 is TGTGCCAGCTCAACCCCGGGACAGGGAGGGACCGAGCAGTACTTC. This gives the protein CASSTPGQGGTEQYF. This sequence joins TRBV25-1 and TRBJ2-7, with 9 bases matching TRBD1. V dropped 8 bases and J dropped 6; count of bases not matched to a gene: 14. The CDR3 is 15 residues long. Germline CDR1 reads MGHDK; CDR2 reads SYGVNS.

The chain is built from TRBV6-5 and TRBJ2-5, with 7 bases fitting TRBD2. This CDR3 comprises 14 residues. In germline, CDR1 is MNHEY, CDR2 SVGAGI. V trimming: 4 bases; J trimming: 7 bases; junction bases outside the gene matches: 9. The CDR3 nucleotides are TGTGCCAGCAGTTCCGGGGGGAGTGGGTGGACCCAGTACTTC. Protein: CASSSGGSGWTQYF.

The sample holds a few counts of this clonotype. The chain links TRBV7-2 to TRBJ2-1; D possibly corresponds to TRBD1 (5 bases). Per germline, CDR1 SGHTA and CDR2 FQGNSA. The germline V and J ends were trimmed by 1 base and 0 bases, with 10 bases remaining between them. CDR3 size: 16 residues. Here the CDR3 DNA reads TGTGCCAGCAGCTTAGGGGGCATCCGCTCCTACAATGAGCAGTTCTTC. As protein: CASSLGGIRSYNEQFF.

A few counts support this clonotype. The V gene is TRBV20-1, the J gene TRBJ2-2; D remains ambiguous. The CDR3 covers 14 residues. V lost 1 base and J lost 3, with 9 bases in between. CDR1 and CDR2 (germline): DFQATT, SNEGSKA (reference sequence). The CDR3, as DNA: TGCAGTGCTAGAGTTCTACTGGACACCGGGGAGCTGTTTTTT. Its protein product is CSARVLLDTGELFF.